The T cell receptor (beta chain) under discussion was sequenced for a study of cytomegalovirus exposure and HLA in healthy donors. Study-level findings and limits: Later analysis associated a missense DCLRE1C variant with TCR beta V- and J-gene trimming.

About this clone itself: Its antigen is not identified.

Germline V gene data show CDR1 as SGHRS and CDR2 as YFSETQ. The CDR3 totals 15 residues. Trimming cost V 4 bases and J 1 base; bases outside gene matches: 3. PCR primers comprised 60 Vbeta and 13 Jbeta primers. Libraries were prepared by immunoSEQ multiplex PCR; TCRdb keeps only in-frame clonotypes and omits some of them. The sample records more than 150,000 clones, roughly 78% being singletons. J is TRBJ2-5 and V is TRBV5-1; TRBD2 matches at 11 bases. The clonotype originates from a boy aged 10-17 years in good health and CMV-seronegative. Material: PBMCs. The CDR3: CASSHLAGGQETQYF. The CDR3 bases are TGCGCCAGCAGCCATCTAGCGGGGGGCCAAGAGACCCAGTACTTC. The full variable domain, its missing parts supplied by reference TRBV5-1 and TRBJ2-5, is KAGVTQTPRYLIKTRGQQVTLSCSPISGHRSVSWYQQTPGQGLQFLFEYFSETQRNKGNFPGRFSGRQFSNSRSEMNVSTLELGDSALYLCASSHLAGGQETQYFGPGTRLLVL.